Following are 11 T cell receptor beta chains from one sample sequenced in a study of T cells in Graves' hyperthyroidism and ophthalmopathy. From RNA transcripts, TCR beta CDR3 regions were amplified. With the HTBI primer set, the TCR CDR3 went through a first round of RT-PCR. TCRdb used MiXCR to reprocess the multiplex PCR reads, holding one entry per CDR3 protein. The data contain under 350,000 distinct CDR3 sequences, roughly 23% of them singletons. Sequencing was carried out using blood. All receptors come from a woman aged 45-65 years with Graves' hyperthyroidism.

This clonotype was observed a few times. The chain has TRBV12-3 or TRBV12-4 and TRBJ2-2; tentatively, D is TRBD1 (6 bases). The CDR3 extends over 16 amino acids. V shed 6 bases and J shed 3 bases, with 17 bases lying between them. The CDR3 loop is CASRAMWAGDTGELFF. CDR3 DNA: TGTGCCAGCAGGGCTATGTGGGCAGGGGACACCGGGGAGCTGTTTTTT.

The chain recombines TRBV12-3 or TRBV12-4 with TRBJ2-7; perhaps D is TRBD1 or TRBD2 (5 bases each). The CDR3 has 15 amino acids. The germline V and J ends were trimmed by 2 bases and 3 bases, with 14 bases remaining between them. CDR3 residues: CASSLSLGVSYEQYF. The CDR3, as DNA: TGTGCCAGCAGTTTAAGTTTGGGGGTAAGCTACGAGCAGTACTTC.

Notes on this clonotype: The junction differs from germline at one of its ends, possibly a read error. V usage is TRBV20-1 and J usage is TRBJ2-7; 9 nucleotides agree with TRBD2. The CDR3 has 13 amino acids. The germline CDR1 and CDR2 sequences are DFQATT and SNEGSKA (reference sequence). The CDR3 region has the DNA TGCAGTGTTAGAAGCGGGGGGATCTACGAGCAGTACTTC. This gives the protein CSVRSGGIYEQYF.

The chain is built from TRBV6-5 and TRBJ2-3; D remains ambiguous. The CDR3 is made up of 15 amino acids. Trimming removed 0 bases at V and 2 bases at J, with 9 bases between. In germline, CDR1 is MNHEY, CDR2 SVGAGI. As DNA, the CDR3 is TGTGCCAGCAGTTACTCTATCCCAGCCACAGATACGCAGTATTTT. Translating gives CASSYSIPATDTQYF.

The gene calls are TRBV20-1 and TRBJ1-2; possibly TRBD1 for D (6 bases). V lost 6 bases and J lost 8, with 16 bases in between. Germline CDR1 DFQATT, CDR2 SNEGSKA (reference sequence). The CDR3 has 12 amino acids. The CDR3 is CSARTGMSGYTF. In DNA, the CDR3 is TGCAGTGCGCGAACAGGGATGAGCGGCTACACCTTC.

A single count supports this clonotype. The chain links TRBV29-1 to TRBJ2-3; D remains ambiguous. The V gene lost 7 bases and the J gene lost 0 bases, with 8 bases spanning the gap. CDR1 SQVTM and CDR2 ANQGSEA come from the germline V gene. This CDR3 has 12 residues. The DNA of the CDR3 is TGCAGCGCTACGACTAGCACAGATACGCAGTATTTT. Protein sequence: CSATTSTDTQYF.

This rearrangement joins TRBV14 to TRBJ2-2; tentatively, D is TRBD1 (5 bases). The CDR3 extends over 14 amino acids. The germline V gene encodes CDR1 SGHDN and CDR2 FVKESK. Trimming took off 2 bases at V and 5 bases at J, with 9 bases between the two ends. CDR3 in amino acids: CASSQSRQTGELFF. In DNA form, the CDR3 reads TGTGCCAGCAGCCAAAGTAGACAGACCGGGGAGCTGTTTTTT.

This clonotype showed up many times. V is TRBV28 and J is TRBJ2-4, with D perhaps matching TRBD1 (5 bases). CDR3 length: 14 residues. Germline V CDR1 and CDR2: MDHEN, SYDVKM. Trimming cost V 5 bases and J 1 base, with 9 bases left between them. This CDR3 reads CASSRQSAKNIQYF. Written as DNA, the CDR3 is TGTGCCAGCAGTCGACAGTCTGCCAAAAACATTCAGTACTTC.

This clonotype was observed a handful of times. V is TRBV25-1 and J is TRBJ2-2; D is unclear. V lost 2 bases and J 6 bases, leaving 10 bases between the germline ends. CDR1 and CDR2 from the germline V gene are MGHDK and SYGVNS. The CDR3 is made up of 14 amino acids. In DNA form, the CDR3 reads TGTGCCAGCAGTGAAACGGCGACCGCCGGGGAGCTGTTTTTT. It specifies CASSETATAGELFF.

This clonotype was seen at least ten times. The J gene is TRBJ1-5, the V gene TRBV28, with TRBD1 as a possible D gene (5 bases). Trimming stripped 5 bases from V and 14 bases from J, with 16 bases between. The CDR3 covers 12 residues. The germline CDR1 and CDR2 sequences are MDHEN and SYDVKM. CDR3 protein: CASSLPGTMEHF. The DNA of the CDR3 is TGTGCCAGCAGTCTCCCCGGGACGATGGAGCATTTT.

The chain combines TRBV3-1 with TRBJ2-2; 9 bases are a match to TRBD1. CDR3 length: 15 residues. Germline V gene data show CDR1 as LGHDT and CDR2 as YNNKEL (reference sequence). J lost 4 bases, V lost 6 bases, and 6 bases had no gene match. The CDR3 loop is CASRPQGASTGELFF. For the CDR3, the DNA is TGTGCCAGCAGGCCACAGGGGGCGAGCACCGGGGAGCTGTTTTTT.